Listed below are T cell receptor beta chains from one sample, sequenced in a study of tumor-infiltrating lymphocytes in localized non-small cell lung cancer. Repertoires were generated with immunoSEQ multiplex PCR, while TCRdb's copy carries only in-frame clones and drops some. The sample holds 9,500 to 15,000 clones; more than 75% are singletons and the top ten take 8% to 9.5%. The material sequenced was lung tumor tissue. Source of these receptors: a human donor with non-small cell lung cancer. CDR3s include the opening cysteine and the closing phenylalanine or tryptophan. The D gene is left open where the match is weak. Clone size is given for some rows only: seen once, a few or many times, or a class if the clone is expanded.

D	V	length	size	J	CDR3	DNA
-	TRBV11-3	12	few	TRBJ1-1	CASRDGDTEAFF	TGTGCCAGTCGGGACGGTGACACTGAAGCTTTCTTT
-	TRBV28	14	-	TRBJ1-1	CASNKATGGTEAFF	TGTGCCAGCAATAAAGCTACTGGGGGCACTGAAGCTTTCTTT
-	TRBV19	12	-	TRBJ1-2	CASRDRNYGYTF	TGTGCCAGCCGCGACAGAAACTATGGCTACACCTTC
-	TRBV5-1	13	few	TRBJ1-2	CASSLESNYGYTF	TGCGCCAGCAGCTTGGAATCTAACTATGGCTACACCTTC
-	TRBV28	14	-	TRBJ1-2	CASSLGQGIYGYTF	TGTGCCAGCAGTTTAGGTCAGGGGATCTATGGCTACACCTTC
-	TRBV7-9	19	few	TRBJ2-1	CASSLVGWEDSRKKNEQFF	TGTGCCAGCAGCTTAGTGGGTTGGGAGGACTCCCGAAAGAAGAATGAGCAGTTCTTC
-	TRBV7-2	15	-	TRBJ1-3	CASSAQAHSGNTIYF	TGTGCCAGCAGCGCACAGGCTCACTCTGGAAACACCATATATTTT
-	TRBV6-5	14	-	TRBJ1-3	CASSYSRAGNTIYF	TGTGCCAGCAGTTACTCTAGGGCCGGAAACACCATATATTTT
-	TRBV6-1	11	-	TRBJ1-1	CASSEGGKAFF	TGTGCCAGCAGTGAGGGAGGGAAGGCTTTCTTT
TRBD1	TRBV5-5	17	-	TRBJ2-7	CASSLRGLVGGSDEQYF	TGTGCCAGCAGCTTGAGAGGCTTGGTAGGGGGCTCCGACGAGCAGTACTTC
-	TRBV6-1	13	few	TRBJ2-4	CATTPNGENIQYF	TGTGCCACCACGCCAAACGGGGAAAACATTCAGTACTTC
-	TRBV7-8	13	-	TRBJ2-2	CASSADRSGELFF	TGTGCCAGCAGCGCAGACAGGTCCGGGGAGCTGTTTTTT